These 9 T cell receptor beta chains were all obtained from the same sample, sequenced in a study of Tregs in tolerant kidney transplant recipients (dated by TCRdb to between 2018 and 2021). The library was prepared using the immunoSEQ multiplex PCR assay. TCRdb's version of the immuneACCESS table is confined to in-frame rearrangements and falls short of the full clone set. An unresolved V gene accounts for under half of the shortfall where checked; the remainder is of unknown origin. This sample holds tens of thousands of clones; 90% to 95% were observed only once. Of the sample, 0.4% to 0.55% is held by the ten largest clones. What the time point label conveys for this sample: blood sample drawn before combined kidney and bone marrow transplant. Material: CD4+ T cells from blood, obtained before the transplant. Receptors were obtained from a human donor who received a combined kidney and bone marrow transplant.

V and J are TRBV5-5 and TRBJ2-3; TRBD2 aligns across 11 bases. The CDR3 consists of 14 residues. V lost 5 bases, J lost 6 bases, and 5 bases stayed unmatched. The germline V gene encodes CDR1 SGHKS and CDR2 YYEKEE (reference sequence). The CDR3 region is CASRLAGAGDTQYF. Here the CDR3 DNA reads TGTGCCAGCAGACTAGCGGGAGCAGGTGATACGCAGTATTTT. Based on the CDR3 plus reference TRBV5-5 and TRBJ2-3, the full variable domain is DAGVTQSPTHLIKTRGQQVTLRCSPISGHKSVSWYQQVLGQGPQFIFQYYEKEERGRGNFPDRFSARQFPNYSSELNVNALLLGDSALYLCASRLAGAGDTQYFGPGTRLTVL.

The chain is built from TRBV27 and TRBJ1-2; D is unclear. V lost 3 bases and J lost 4, with 12 bases in between. The CDR3 spans 14 residues. Germline CDR1 reads MNHEY; CDR2 reads SMNVEV (reference sequence). CDR3 protein: CASSFARNPYGYTF. CDR3 bases: TGTGCCAGCAGTTTTGCCAGAAACCCCTATGGCTACACCTTC.

This clone was seen a single time. This rearrangement joins TRBV5-1 to TRBJ2-1; TRBD2 matches at 7 bases. The CDR3 totals 15 residues. The trim removed 1 base at V and 4 bases at J, leaving 5 bases unmatched. The germline CDR1 and CDR2 sequences are SGHRS and YFSETQ. CDR3 sequence reads: CASSLPAGVYNEQFF. The CDR3 DNA follows: TGCGCCAGCAGCTTGCCTGCGGGAGTTTACAATGAGCAGTTCTTC.

V usage is TRBV5-1 and J usage is TRBJ1-1, with D tentatively TRBD1 (5 bases). CDR1 and CDR2 (germline): SGHRS, YFSETQ. The CDR3 consists of 14 residues. Trimming took off 0 bases at V and 2 bases at J, with 8 bases between the two ends. The DNA for the CDR3 is TGCGCCAGCAGCTTGGAAGACAGTAACACTGAAGCTTTCTTT. Translated: CASSLEDSNTEAFF.

The table lists this clone with a count of one. The chain couples TRBV5-1 to TRBJ1-4, with TRBD1 identical over 8 bases. This CDR3 spans 15 amino acids. Germline-derived CDR1 and CDR2 are SGHRS and YFSETQ. J lost 6 bases, V lost 5 bases, and 9 bases had no gene match. The CDR3 bases are TGCGCCAGCAGAACTAGTGGACAGGGCTATGAAAAACTGTTTTTT. Protein: CASRTSGQGYEKLFF. Filled out from reference TRBV5-1 and TRBJ1-4, the complete variable domain reads KAGVTQTPRYLIKTRGQQVTLSCSPISGHRSVSWYQQTPGQGLQFLFEYFSETQRNKGNFPGRFSGRQFSNSRSEMNVSTLELGDSALYLCASRTSGQGYEKLFFGSGTQLSVL.

V is TRBV11-3 and J is TRBJ2-7; TRBD1 matches at 8 bases. This CDR3 is 15 amino acids long. Germline CDR1 reads SGHNT; CDR2 reads YENEEA. V was clipped by 2 bases and J by 3 bases; unmatched bases: 6. The chain's CDR3 is CASSLRGGQGYEQYF. CDR3 DNA sequence: TGTGCCAGCAGCTTAAGGGGCGGACAGGGCTACGAGCAGTACTTC. The full variable domain, completed using reference TRBV11-3 and TRBJ2-7, is EAGVVQSPRYKIIEKKQPVAFWCNPISGHNTLYWYLQNLGQGPELLIRYENEEAVDDSQLPKDRFSAERLKGVDSTLKIQPAELGDSAVYLCASSLRGGQGYEQYFGPGTRLTVT.

This clone showed up just a few times. V is TRBV10-3 and J is TRBJ2-6, with 7 bases that match TRBD1. The germline CDR1 and CDR2 sequences are ENHRY and SYGVKD. The CDR3 totals 16 residues. The J segment lost 0 bases and the V segment lost 7 bases, leaving 6 bases of the junction unmatched. The CDR3 nucleotides are TGTGCCATCACCGACCACAGGGGCTCTGGGGCCAACGTCCTGACTTTC. Its translation is CAITDHRGSGANVLTF.

There are a few counts of this clone. The genes are TRBV11-3 and TRBJ2-1; 9 bases match TRBD2. CDR1 is SGHNT and CDR2 is YENEEA in the germline V gene. CDR3 length equals 17 residues. V was pared by 4 bases and J by 0 bases, with 7 bases of the junction left unmatched. For the CDR3, the DNA is TGTGCCAGCAGCTCCCCAAGCGGGGGGAGCTCCTACAATGAGCAGTTCTTC. This translates into CASSSPSGGSSYNEQFF.

This chain joins TRBV7-2 and TRBJ2-7; 8 nucleotides align to TRBD1. J was trimmed by 1 base and V by 3 bases; bases with no gene match: 5. The germline V gene has CDR1 SGHTA and CDR2 FQGNSA. CDR3 length: 15 amino acids. The CDR3 region is CASSFGTGGSYEQYF. CDR3 DNA sequence: TGTGCCAGCAGCTTCGGTACAGGGGGTTCCTACGAGCAGTACTTC.